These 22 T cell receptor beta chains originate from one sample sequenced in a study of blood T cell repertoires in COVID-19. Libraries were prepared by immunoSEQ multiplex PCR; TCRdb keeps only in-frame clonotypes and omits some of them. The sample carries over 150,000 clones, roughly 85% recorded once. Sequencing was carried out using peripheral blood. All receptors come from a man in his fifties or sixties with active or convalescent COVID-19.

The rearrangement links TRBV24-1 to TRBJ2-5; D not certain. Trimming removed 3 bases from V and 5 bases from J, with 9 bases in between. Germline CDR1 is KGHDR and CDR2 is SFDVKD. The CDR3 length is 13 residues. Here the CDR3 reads CATSDHLGETQYF. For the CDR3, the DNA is TGTGCCACCAGTGATCACCTCGGGGAGACCCAGTACTTC.

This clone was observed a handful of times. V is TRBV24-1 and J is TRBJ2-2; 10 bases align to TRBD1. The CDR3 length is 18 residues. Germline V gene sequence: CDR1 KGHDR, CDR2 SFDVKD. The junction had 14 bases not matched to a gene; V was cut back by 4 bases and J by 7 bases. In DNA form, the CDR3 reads TGTGCCACCAGTGACAACGACCCTAGACAGGGGGCCGGCGGGGAGCTGTTTTTT. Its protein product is CATSDNDPRQGAGGELFF.

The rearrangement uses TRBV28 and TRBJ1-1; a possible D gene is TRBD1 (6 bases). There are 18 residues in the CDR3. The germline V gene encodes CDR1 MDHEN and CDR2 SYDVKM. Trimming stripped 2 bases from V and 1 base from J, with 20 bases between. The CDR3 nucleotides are TGTGCCAGCAGTTTACTGGGCTCTAAGGGGGGGAAGAACACTGAAGCTTTCTTT. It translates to CASSLLGSKGGKNTEAFF.

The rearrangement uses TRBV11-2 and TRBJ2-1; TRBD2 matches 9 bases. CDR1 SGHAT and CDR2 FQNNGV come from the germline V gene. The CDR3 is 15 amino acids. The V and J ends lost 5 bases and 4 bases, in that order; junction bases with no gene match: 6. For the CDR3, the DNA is TGTGCCAGCAGCGCTCCGGGACTAGCTTACAATGAGCAGTTCTTC. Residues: CASSAPGLAYNEQFF.

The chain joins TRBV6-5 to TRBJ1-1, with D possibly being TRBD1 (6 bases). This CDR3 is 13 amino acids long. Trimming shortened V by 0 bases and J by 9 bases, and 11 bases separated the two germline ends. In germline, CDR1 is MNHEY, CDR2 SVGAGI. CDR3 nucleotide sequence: TGTGCCAGCAGTTACTCATGGACAGTCAAAGCTTTCTTT. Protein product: CASSYSWTVKAFF.

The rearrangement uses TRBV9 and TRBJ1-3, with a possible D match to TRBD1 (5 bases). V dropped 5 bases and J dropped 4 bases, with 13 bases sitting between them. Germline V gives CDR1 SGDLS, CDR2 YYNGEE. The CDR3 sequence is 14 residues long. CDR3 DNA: TGTGCCAGCAGTACAGGCCTGGACGGAAACACCATATATTTT. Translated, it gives CASSTGLDGNTIYF.

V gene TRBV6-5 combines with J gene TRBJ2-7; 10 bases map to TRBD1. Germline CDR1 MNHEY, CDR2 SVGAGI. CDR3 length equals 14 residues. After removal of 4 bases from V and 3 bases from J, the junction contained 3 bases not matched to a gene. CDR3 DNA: TGTGCCAGCAGTTTTCGGGACAGGGGCTACGAGCAGTACTTC. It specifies CASSFRDRGYEQYF.

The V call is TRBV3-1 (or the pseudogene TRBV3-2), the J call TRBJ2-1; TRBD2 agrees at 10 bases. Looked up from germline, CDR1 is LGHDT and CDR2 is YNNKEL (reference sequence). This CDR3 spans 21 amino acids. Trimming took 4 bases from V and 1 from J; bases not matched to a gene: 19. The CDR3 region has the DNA TGTGCCAGCAGCCCTTTTAGGAAACAAGCGGGAGGGGGTGGGTCCTACAATGAGCAGTTCTTC. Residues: CASSPFRKQAGGGGSYNEQFF.

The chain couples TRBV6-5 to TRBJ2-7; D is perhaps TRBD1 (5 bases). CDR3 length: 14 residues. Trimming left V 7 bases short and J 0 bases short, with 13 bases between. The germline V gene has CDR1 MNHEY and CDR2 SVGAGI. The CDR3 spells CASIRGPSSYEQYF. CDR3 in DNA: TGTGCCAGCATAAGGGGCCCGAGCTCCTACGAGCAGTACTTC.

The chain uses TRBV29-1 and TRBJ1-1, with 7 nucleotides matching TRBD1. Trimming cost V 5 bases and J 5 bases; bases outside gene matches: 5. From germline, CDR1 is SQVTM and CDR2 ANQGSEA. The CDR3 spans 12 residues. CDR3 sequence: CSVTQGITEAFF. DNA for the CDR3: TGCAGCGTTACACAGGGGATAACTGAAGCTTTCTTT.

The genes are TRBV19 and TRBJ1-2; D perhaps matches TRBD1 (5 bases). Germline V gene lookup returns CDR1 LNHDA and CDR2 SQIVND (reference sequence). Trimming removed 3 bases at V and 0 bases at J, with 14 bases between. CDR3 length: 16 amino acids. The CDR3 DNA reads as TGTGCCAGTAGTATTCTAGGACACTCAACTAACTATGGCTACACCTTC. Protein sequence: CASSILGHSTNYGYTF.

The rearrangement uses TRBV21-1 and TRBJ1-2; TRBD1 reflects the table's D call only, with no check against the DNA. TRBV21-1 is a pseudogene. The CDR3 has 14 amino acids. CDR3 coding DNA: TGTGCCAGCAGCAAAGGGAACAGGCAAGTGGGCTACACCTTC. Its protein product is CASSKGNRQVGYTF.

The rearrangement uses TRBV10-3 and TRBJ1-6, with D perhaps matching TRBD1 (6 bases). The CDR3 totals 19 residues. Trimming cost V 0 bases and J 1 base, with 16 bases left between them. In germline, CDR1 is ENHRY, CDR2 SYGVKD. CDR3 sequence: CAISESLDRGFSYNSPLHF. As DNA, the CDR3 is TGTGCCATCAGTGAGTCTTTGGACAGAGGGTTTTCCTATAATTCACCCCTCCACTTT.

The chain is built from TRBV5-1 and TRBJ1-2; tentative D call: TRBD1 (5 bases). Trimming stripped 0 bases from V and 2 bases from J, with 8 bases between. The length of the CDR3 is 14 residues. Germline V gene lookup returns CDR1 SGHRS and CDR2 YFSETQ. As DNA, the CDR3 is TGCGCCAGCAGCTTGGCCGGGGGAAACTATGGCTACACCTTC. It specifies CASSLAGGNYGYTF.

Here the CDR3 reads CASSRSTTQETQYF. The DNA for the CDR3 is TGTGCCAGCAGTCGCTCCACGACTCAAGAGACCCAGTACTTC. The chain joins TRBV6-5 to TRBJ2-5; D ambiguous. The CDR3 covers 14 residues. The germline V gene has CDR1 MNHEY and CDR2 SVGAGI. Trimming left V 5 bases short and J 2 bases short, with 12 bases between.

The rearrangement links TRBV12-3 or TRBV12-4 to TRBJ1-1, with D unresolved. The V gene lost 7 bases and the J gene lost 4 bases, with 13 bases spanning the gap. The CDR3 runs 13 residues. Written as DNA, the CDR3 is TGTGCCAGCACACGAGGACTGAGCACTGAAGCTTTCTTT. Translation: CASTRGLSTEAFF.

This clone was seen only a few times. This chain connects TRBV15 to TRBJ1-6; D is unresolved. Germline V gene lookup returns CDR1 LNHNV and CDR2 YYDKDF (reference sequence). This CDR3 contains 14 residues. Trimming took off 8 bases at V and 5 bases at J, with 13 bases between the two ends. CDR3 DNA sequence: TGTGCCACCTCTCAGAGGCTCGATAATTCACCCCTCCACTTT. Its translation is CATSQRLDNSPLHF.

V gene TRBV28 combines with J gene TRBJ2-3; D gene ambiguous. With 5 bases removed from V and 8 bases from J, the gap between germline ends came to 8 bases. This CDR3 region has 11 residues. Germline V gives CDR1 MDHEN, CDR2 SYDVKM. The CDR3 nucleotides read TGTGCCAGCAGTGTCACGGGTACGCAGTATTTT. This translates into CASSVTGTQYF.

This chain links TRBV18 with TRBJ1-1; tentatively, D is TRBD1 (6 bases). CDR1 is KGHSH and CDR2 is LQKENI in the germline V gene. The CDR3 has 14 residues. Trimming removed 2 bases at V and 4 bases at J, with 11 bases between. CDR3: CASSPATGFTEAFF. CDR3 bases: TGTGCCAGCTCACCAGCCACAGGGTTCACTGAAGCTTTCTTT.

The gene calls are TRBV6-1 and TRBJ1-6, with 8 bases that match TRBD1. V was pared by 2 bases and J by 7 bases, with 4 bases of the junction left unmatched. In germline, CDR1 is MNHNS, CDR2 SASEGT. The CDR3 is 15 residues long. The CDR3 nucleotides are TGTGCCAGCAGTGAAACAGGGGGAATAAATTCACCCCTCCACTTT. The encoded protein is CASSETGGINSPLHF.

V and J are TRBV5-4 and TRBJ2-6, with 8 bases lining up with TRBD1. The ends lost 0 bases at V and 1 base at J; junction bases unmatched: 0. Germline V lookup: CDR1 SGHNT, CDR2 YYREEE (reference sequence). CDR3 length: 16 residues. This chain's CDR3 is CASSLGTGSGANVLTF. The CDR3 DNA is TGTGCCAGCAGCTTGGGGACAGGGTCTGGGGCCAACGTCCTGACTTTC. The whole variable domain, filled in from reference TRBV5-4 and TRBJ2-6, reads ETGVTQSPTHLIKTRGQQVTLRCSSQSGHNTVSWYQQALGQGPQFIFQYYREEENGRGNFPPRFSGLQFPNYSSELNVNALELDDSALYLCASSLGTGSGANVLTFGAGSRLTVL.

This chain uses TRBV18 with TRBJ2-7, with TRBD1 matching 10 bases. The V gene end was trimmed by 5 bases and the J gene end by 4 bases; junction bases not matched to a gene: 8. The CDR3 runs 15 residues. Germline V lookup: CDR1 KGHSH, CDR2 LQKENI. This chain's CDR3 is CASSEGGTGAYEQYF. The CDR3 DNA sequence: TGTGCCAGCTCAGAAGGGGGGACAGGGGCTTACGAGCAGTACTTC.